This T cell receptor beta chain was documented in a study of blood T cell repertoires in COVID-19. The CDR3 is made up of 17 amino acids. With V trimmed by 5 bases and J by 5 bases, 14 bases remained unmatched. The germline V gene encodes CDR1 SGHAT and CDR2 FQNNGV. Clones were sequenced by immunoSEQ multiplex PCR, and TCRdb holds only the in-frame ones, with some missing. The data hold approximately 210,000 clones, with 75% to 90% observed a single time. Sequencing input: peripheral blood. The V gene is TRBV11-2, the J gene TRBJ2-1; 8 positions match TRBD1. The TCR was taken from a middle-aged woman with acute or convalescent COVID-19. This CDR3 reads CASSHWDRPREHNEQFF. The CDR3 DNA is TGTGCCAGCAGCCACTGGGACAGGCCGAGGGAACACAATGAGCAGTTCTTC.